What follows describes a single T cell receptor beta chain. No cognate antigen has been identified for it. No base quality values were provided; no much bigger clone lies one nucleotide off. The CDR3 numbers 15 residues from cysteine through phenylalanine. CDR3 DNA only is kept here, 45 bases in frame from base 1. V is reduced by 6 bases and J by 10 bases, leaving a spacing of 25 bases between them. CDR1 and CDR2, looked up from the germline V gene, are SQVTM and ANQGSEA. High-throughput TCR beta sequencing profiled peripheral blood CD8+ and CD4+ T cells from healthy donors, Susac syndrome patients and multiple sclerosis patients. Treatment-naive patients with stable or active relapsing-remitting disease fulfilling revised McDonald criteria were used as multiple sclerosis controls. CD8+ TEMRA cells were enriched by FACS, while bulk CD8+ and CD4+ T cells were purified by magnetic negative isolation. Blood was drawn into EDTA tubes, processed within 24 hours, and PBMCs were isolated by density gradient centrifugation. PBMCs intended for TCR sequencing were frozen in liquid nitrogen and were later thawed in a 37 degrees C water bath. A purity of at least 90% was achieved for sorted or isolated CD4+, CD8+ and CD8+ TEMRA cells.

This sample was included in a study of CD8 T cells in Susac syndrome (dated by TCRdb to 2018 to 2020). General notes on the study: The study used repertoire sequencing to test whether antigen drove CD8+ T cell activation and differentiation in Susac syndrome.

Results and caveats for the whole study, not just this receptor: The TCR sequencing and HLA analysis was acknowledged to have included a relatively small number of individuals.

RNA was extracted with the RNeasy kit and roughly 0.5 to 1 ug was reverse transcribed using random hexamers. The immunoSEQ multiplex PCR assay, which covers 54 Vbeta and 13 Jbeta segments, was used to amplify TCR beta CDR3 regions. PCR amplification bias was corrected using a synthetic template baseline for primer optimization and computational correction. In the paper's pipeline: Reads were annotated to V, D and J genes per IMGT and analyzed with immunoSEQ Analyzer, keeping only productive sequences. Clonality was calculated as one minus the Shannon entropy normalized by log2 of the number of productive unique sequences. For each patient and control, public and private clones were evaluated among the 100 most prevalent clones. Clones were defined as Susac-specific when absent from the healthy and MS cohorts, from about 1,100 published viral clones and from other ImmuneACCESS disease sequences. TCRdb itself trimmed the public reads at Q25 with fastp, ran MiXCR and retained productive beta chains. Rows are unified per CDR3 protein, each entry keeping the most common DNA and genes. The V and J calls, along with clone size, are taken from TCRdb and not from the paper's own processing. The sample table lists some 200,000 distinct CDR3 sequences, around 96% of them with a count of one. The ten biggest clones cover 0.08% to 0.095% of the sample.

The TCR was taken from a human donor with multiple sclerosis. Sequenced input: CD4+ T cells from PBMCs. The chain employs TRBV29-1 and TRBJ2-1; the best D guess is TRBD2, with 7 bases matching. Here is the DNA: TGCAGCGTGAAAGGGGGGGCTAGCGGAGTGCGCGAGCAGTTCTTC. Its coded protein is CSVKGGASGVREQFF.